These 32 T cell receptor beta chains were sequenced from one sample in a study of blood T cell repertoires in COVID-19. Measured with immunoSEQ multiplex PCR; TCRdb has only the in-frame clones, and not every one. The sample consists of some 200,000 clones, roughly 94% of them appearing once. Sequenced: peripheral blood. These receptor sequences come from a young man with COVID-19, enrolled during active disease.

This clone was detected once. CDR3 bases: TGCAGTGCTAGTTACAGGGATGGAGTGTTGGACTCCTACGAGCAGTACTTC. This translates into CSASYRDGVLDSYEQYF. J is TRBJ2-7 and V is TRBV20-1; TRBD1 might be the D (6 bases). The CDR3 is made up of 17 amino acids. Germline CDR1 reads DFQATT; CDR2 reads SNEGSKA (reference sequence). With 3 bases removed from V and 0 bases from J, the gap between germline ends came to 21 bases.

The chain combines TRBV18 with TRBJ2-7; D is possibly TRBD2 (6 bases). This CDR3 comprises 14 residues. V lost 4 bases and J 9 bases, leaving 19 bases between the germline ends. Germline V CDR1 and CDR2: KGHSH, LQKENI. The CDR3 nucleotides are TGTGCCAGCTCACAGTTGGAGGGGCTCGGGGTGCAGTACTTC. This encodes CASSQLEGLGVQYF.

This clone was detected only once. The gene calls are TRBV6-5 and TRBJ1-1; D remains unclear. V was shortened by 2 bases and J by 1 base, with 11 bases between the two germline ends. CDR1 and CDR2 (germline): MNHEY, SVGAGI. This CDR3 has 15 amino acids. CDR3: CASSYEVQKNTEAFF. Written as DNA, the CDR3 is TGTGCCAGCAGTTACGAGGTACAAAAGAACACTGAAGCTTTCTTT.

This clone was counted once. This sequence joins TRBV6-6 and TRBJ1-5; D may be TRBD1 (6 bases). Trimming cost V 5 bases and J 5 bases, with 10 bases left between them. Germline V CDR1 and CDR2: MNHNY, SVGAGI (reference sequence). CDR3 size: 13 residues. The CDR3 DNA reads as TGTGCCAGCAGTCAACAGGGTTATCAGCCCCAGCATTTT. Protein sequence: CASSQQGYQPQHF.

This clone appeared once. V and J are TRBV6-5 and TRBJ2-7, with 11 positions matching TRBD1. The CDR3 contains 14 residues. V lost 5 bases to trimming and J lost 4 bases; unmatched junction nucleotides: 4. Looked up from germline, CDR1 is MNHEY and CDR2 is SVGAGI. Here the CDR3 reads CASSPGQGAYEQYF. The CDR3 DNA reads TGTGCCAGCAGTCCTGGACAGGGGGCTTACGAGCAGTACTTC.

V gene TRBV4-1 combines with J gene TRBJ2-3; D not resolved. This CDR3 has 16 amino acids. Germline lookup yields CDR1 MGHRA and CDR2 YSYEKL. Trimming shortened V by 1 base and J by 2 bases, and 13 bases separated the two germline ends. CDR3 sequence (DNA): TGCGCCAGCAGCCAAGTCGGGTCGGCCCACACAGATACGCAGTATTTT. Its translation: CASSQVGSAHTDTQYF.

This sequence joins TRBV7-9 and TRBJ1-1; unclear D gene. V was trimmed by 5 bases and J by 0 bases, leaving 13 bases between them. The CDR3 contains 15 residues. In germline, CDR1 is SEHNR, CDR2 FQNEAQ (reference sequence). CDR3 sequence (DNA): TGTGCCAGCAGCGCAACCACAGCAATGAACACTGAAGCTTTCTTT. Encoded protein: CASSATTAMNTEAFF.

As to this clone: The same CDR3 also results from other DNA sequences found in this sample. J is TRBJ1-2 and V is TRBV18; unclear D gene. The germline V gene encodes CDR1 KGHSH and CDR2 LQKENI. The CDR3 contains 14 residues. With 3 bases removed from V and 5 bases from J, the gap between germline ends came to 13 bases. The CDR3 DNA sequence: TGTGCCAGCTCACCTAGGTCCGGGGATTATGGCTACACCTTC. This codes for CASSPRSGDYGYTF.

The V gene is TRBV2, the J gene TRBJ2-1; no clear D. CDR3 length: 13 residues. Germline assignment: CDR1 SNHLY and CDR2 FYNNEI. V lost 4 bases and J lost 9, with 13 bases in between. As DNA, the CDR3 is TGTGCCAGCAGTGCACTACCTTCGGGTGAGCAGTTCTTC. Translating gives CASSALPSGEQFF. The entire variable domain, with the rest obtained from reference TRBV2 and TRBJ2-1, is as follows: EPEVTQTPSHQVTQMGQEVILRCVPISNHLYFYWYRQILGQKVEFLVSFYNNEISEKSEIFDDQFSVERPDGSNFTLKIRSTKLEDSAMYFCASSALPSGEQFFGPGTRLTVL.

The J gene is TRBJ1-1, the V gene TRBV5-1, with 8 nucleotides matching TRBD1. With V trimmed by 5 bases and J by 1 base, 4 bases remained unmatched. Looked up from germline, CDR1 is SGHRS and CDR2 is YFSETQ. CDR3 size: 14 residues. Here the CDR3 reads CASSWTGKNTEAFF. CDR3 DNA: TGCGCCAGCAGTTGGACAGGGAAGAACACTGAAGCTTTCTTT.

V gene TRBV3-1 (or the pseudogene TRBV3-2) combines with J gene TRBJ1-2, with TRBD1 identical over 9 bases. Trimming took 1 base from V and 5 from J; bases not matched to a gene: 2. CDR3 length: 14 residues. Germline lookup yields CDR1 LGHDT and CDR2 YNNKEL (reference sequence). DNA for the CDR3: TGTGCCAGCAGCCAAGCCGGGACAGGGTATGGCTACACCTTC. Amino acids: CASSQAGTGYGYTF.

The chain links TRBV6-2 or TRBV6-3 to TRBJ2-1; weak D call: TRBD1 (5 bases). Trimming pared 0 bases from V and 6 bases from J, leaving 21 bases between. Germline values: CDR1 MNHEY, CDR2 SVGEGT. The CDR3 runs 18 residues. The CDR3, as DNA: TGTGCCAGCAGTTACTCAAACAAGGGGCAAACCGGGTCCAATGAGCAGTTCTTC. Encoded protein: CASSYSNKGQTGSNEQFF.

The V gene is TRBV4-1, the J gene TRBJ2-7, with 10 bases identical to TRBD1. V trimming: 1 base; J trimming: 3 bases; junction bases outside the gene matches: 6. CDR1 is MGHRA, CDR2 YSYEKL, per germline. The CDR3 is made up of 16 amino acids. The CDR3 region is CASSQVGGTGVYEQYF. In DNA form, the CDR3 reads TGCGCCAGCAGCCAAGTGGGGGGGACAGGGGTCTACGAGCAGTACTTC.

The rearrangement uses TRBV19 and TRBJ2-1, with D possibly being TRBD2 (6 bases). This CDR3 contains 15 residues. V lost 7 bases, J lost 0 bases, and 13 bases lay in between. Germline CDR1 is LNHDA and CDR2 is SQIVND (reference sequence). As DNA, the CDR3 is TGTGCCAGTACCCCTGCGGGGAGCTCCTACAATGAGCAGTTCTTC. Protein product: CASTPAGSSYNEQFF.

This clone was recorded a few times. This rearrangement joins TRBV20-1 to TRBJ1-2; possibly TRBD1 for D (5 bases). Trimming cost V 7 bases and J 8 bases, with 14 bases left between them. The CDR3 consists of 11 residues. Germline V gives CDR1 DFQATT, CDR2 SNEGSKA (reference sequence). CDR3 nucleotides: TGCAGTGGGGACTCCACCGGCGGCTACACCTTC. Residues: CSGDSTGGYTF.

This chain links TRBV11-2 with TRBJ1-1, with unresolved D. Trimming removed 6 bases at V and 5 bases at J, with 13 bases between. From germline, CDR1 is SGHAT and CDR2 FQNNGV. The CDR3 consists of 13 residues. The CDR3 nucleotides read TGTGCCAGCAGGAGAGACGGAGAAACTGAAGCTTTCTTT. It translates to CASRRDGETEAFF.

This chain joins TRBV11-2 and TRBJ1-2; D gene unclear. This CDR3 contains 13 residues. Germline lookup yields CDR1 SGHAT and CDR2 FQNNGV. Trimming pared 2 bases from V and 6 bases from J, leaving 10 bases between. The CDR3, as DNA: TGTGCCAGCAGCTTAAGGCGGGGAAATGGCTACACCTTC. Its protein product is CASSLRRGNGYTF.

The chain recombines TRBV4-2 with TRBJ1-1; the D gene is possibly TRBD1 (5 bases). CDR1 LGHNA and CDR2 YNFKEQ come from the germline V gene. V dropped 0 bases and J dropped 2 bases, with 13 bases sitting between them. This CDR3 contains 16 residues. CDR3 amino acids: CASSQDWGSRNTEAFF. CDR3 sequence (DNA): TGTGCCAGCAGCCAAGATTGGGGCAGTAGAAACACTGAAGCTTTCTTT.

V is TRBV5-1 and J is TRBJ2-5, with 14 bases matching TRBD2. Per the germline V gene, CDR1 is SGHRS and CDR2 is YFSETQ. After removal of 4 bases from V and 4 bases from J, the junction contained 6 bases not matched to a gene. This CDR3 comprises 16 residues. The CDR3 protein is CASSRGLAGGRETQYF. The CDR3 DNA reads as TGCGCCAGCAGCCGCGGACTAGCGGGGGGCAGAGAGACCCAGTACTTC.

This clone was detected a few times. V gene TRBV9 combines with J gene TRBJ2-3; 7 bases map to TRBD2. The CDR3 contains 16 residues. Germline assignment: CDR1 SGDLS and CDR2 YYNGEE. J gave up 4 bases and V 3 bases, and 11 bases lay outside the gene matches. CDR3 in DNA: TGTGCCAGCAGCGCCAAAGCGGGGCTGGGTGCAGATACGCAGTATTTT. It yields the protein CASSAKAGLGADTQYF.

This chain joins TRBV5-1 and TRBJ1-5; D unclear. Looked up from germline, CDR1 is SGHRS and CDR2 is YFSETQ. The CDR3 is 14 amino acids. V lost 2 bases to trimming and J lost 4 bases, with 10 bases between them. The CDR3 protein is CASSLDGGNQPQHF. DNA for the CDR3: TGCGCCAGCAGCTTAGACGGAGGAAATCAGCCCCAGCATTTT.

The chain combines TRBV4-2 with TRBJ1-2; D remains unclear. In germline, CDR1 is LGHNA, CDR2 YNFKEQ. Trimming removed 3 bases from V and 5 bases from J, with 7 bases in between. The CDR3 consists of 12 residues. CDR3 in DNA: TGTGCCAGCAGCCAGGCGGATTATGGCTACACCTTC. Translating it yields CASSQADYGYTF.

This chain connects TRBV6-5 to TRBJ1-5; the D gene is possibly TRBD1 (5 bases). Germline lookup yields CDR1 MNHEY and CDR2 SVGAGI. There are 15 residues in the CDR3. V was trimmed by 2 bases and J by 3 bases, leaving 11 bases between them. The CDR3 coding sequence is TGTGCCAGCAGTTACGGGGGGGGACTCAATCAGCCCCAGCATTTT. It encodes CASSYGGGLNQPQHF.

The CDR3 here is CASSDPGQSVYGYTF. CDR3 nucleotides: TGTGCCAGTAGTGATCCGGGACAGAGCGTTTATGGCTACACCTTC. The V and J genes are TRBV19 and TRBJ1-2; the match to TRBD1 covers 7 bases. CDR3 length: 15 amino acids. Germline values: CDR1 LNHDA, CDR2 SQIVND (reference sequence). With 5 bases clipped from V and 5 bases from J, the junction kept 11 bases outside the gene matches.

V usage is TRBV4-1 and J usage is TRBJ1-2, with 7 bases matching TRBD1. CDR1 and CDR2 from the germline V gene are MGHRA and YSYEKL. CDR3 length: 14 amino acids. Losses at the gene ends were 5 bases for V and 2 bases for J; bases not matched to a gene: 5. CDR3 nucleotide sequence: TGCGCCAGCAGCGGACAGACAGGGAACTATGGCTACACCTTC. Translation: CASSGQTGNYGYTF.

In this sample, this clone turned up a few times. V is TRBV5-6 and J is TRBJ1-6, with a weak D call TRBD1 (6 bases). V lost 1 base, J lost 7 bases, and 9 bases lay in between. From germline, CDR1 is SGHDT and CDR2 YYEEEE. The CDR3 contains 14 residues. This chain's CDR3 is CASSLWQGNSPLHF. The CDR3 DNA reads as TGTGCCAGCAGCTTGTGGCAGGGGAATTCACCCCTCCACTTT.

The rearrangement uses TRBV7-3 and TRBJ1-1; D might be TRBD1 (6 bases). Trimming stripped 5 bases from V and 7 bases from J, with 14 bases between. The length of the CDR3 is 13 residues. Germline V CDR1 and CDR2: SGHTA, FQGTGA. This CDR3 is CASSPQGIGEAFF. CDR3 DNA sequence: TGTGCCAGCAGCCCCCAGGGGATCGGTGAAGCTTTCTTT.

This chain uses TRBV29-1 with TRBJ1-2; D may be TRBD1 (6 bases). The V end was cut by 6 bases, the J end by 3 bases, with 17 bases between. The CDR3 is made up of 14 amino acids. In germline, CDR1 is SQVTM, CDR2 ANQGSEA. CDR3 DNA sequence: TGCAGCGTCTACGTAACAGGGCTGGACTATGGCTACACCTTC. This sequence encodes CSVYVTGLDYGYTF.

The chain recombines TRBV29-1 with TRBJ1-1; 11 bases are a match to TRBD1. From germline, CDR1 is SQVTM and CDR2 ANQGSEA. V was pared by 7 bases and J by 5 bases, with 15 bases of the junction left unmatched. CDR3 length equals 16 residues. CDR3 amino acids: CSGAFITGTGGTEAFF. CDR3 coding DNA: TGCAGCGGAGCCTTCATAACCGGGACAGGGGGAACTGAAGCTTTCTTT.

J is TRBJ2-2 and V is TRBV11-3; D possibly corresponds to TRBD2 (5 bases). Looked up from germline, CDR1 is SGHNT and CDR2 is YENEEA. With 7 bases removed from V and 4 bases from J, the gap between germline ends came to 19 bases. The CDR3 extends over 16 amino acids. The CDR3 DNA follows: TGTGCCAGCATCCACCCCCGGGGTCGATTCACCGGGGAGCTGTTTTTT. This sequence encodes CASIHPRGRFTGELFF.

V is TRBV4-1 and J is TRBJ2-1; 9 bases are a match to TRBD2. V lost 0 bases, J lost 4 bases, and 7 bases stayed unmatched. The CDR3 sequence is 17 residues long. In germline, CDR1 is MGHRA, CDR2 YSYEKL. The CDR3 DNA is TGCGCCAGCAGCCAAGAAGGCTCTAGCGGGGCTTACAATGAGCAGTTCTTC. Its protein product is CASSQEGSSGAYNEQFF.

The J gene is TRBJ2-2, the V gene TRBV5-1, with D unresolved. The germline gives CDR1 SGHRS, CDR2 YFSETQ. V shed 4 bases and J shed 1 base, with 5 bases lying between them. The length of the CDR3 is 13 residues. The CDR3 DNA sequence: TGCGCCAGCAGCCAGGAGAACACCGGGGAGCTGTTTTTT. Its protein product is CASSQENTGELFF.